This T cell receptor (beta chain) was retrieved from a study of shared clonotypes between healthy human individuals. Broader study findings: As a rule, naive subsets had a larger estimated richness than memory subsets.

For every subset, genomic DNA was evenly distributed across several immunoSEQ plates. TCRdb's copy holds only in-frame clones and misses some; the assay was immunoSEQ multiplex PCR. Counted here are some 2,500,000 clones, less than 95% occurring once; the ten biggest clones make up 0.37%. A word on this clone: The antigen is unknown.

V was pared by 2 bases and J by 0 bases, with 19 bases between. Germline CDR1 reads GTSNPN; CDR2 reads SVGIG (reference sequence). The CDR3 length is 17 residues. Sequencing was carried out using naive CD4+ T cells from PBMCs. As to subset: CD45RA+ positively selected. The TCR was taken from a man between 18 and 35 years old in good health. Some clones in this sample may be carry-over from other donors' samples. V is TRBV30 and J is TRBJ1-1; weak D call: TRBD1 (6 bases). The CDR3 protein is CAWSPRGGGRMNTEAFF. Here the CDR3 DNA reads TGTGCCTGGAGTCCCCGGGGAGGGGGGAGGATGAACACTGAAGCTTTCTTT.